Listed here are 18 T cell receptor beta chains from one sample, sequenced in a study of blood T cell repertoires in COVID-19. The method was immunoSEQ multiplex PCR; TCRdb's version includes in-frame clones alone and lacks a portion of them. The repertoire includes about 110,000 clones, approximately 83% of them detected once, and about 4% sits in the top ten. The source material was peripheral blood. The receptor source for this set is a woman between 65 and 79 years old with acute or convalescent COVID-19.

V and J are TRBV15 and TRBJ1-5, with 8 bases that match TRBD1. The CDR3 sequence is 16 residues long. V lost 1 base and J lost 0; bases outside the gene matches: 2. Per the germline V gene, CDR1 is LNHNV and CDR2 is YYDKDF (reference sequence). The CDR3 here is CATSRAGQGSNQPQHF. DNA for the CDR3: TGTGCCACCAGCAGAGCCGGACAGGGTAGCAATCAGCCCCAGCATTTT.

The chain is built from TRBV28 and TRBJ2-7, with D tentatively TRBD2 (5 bases). V lost 4 bases and J lost 2, with 18 bases in between. Germline assignment: CDR1 MDHEN and CDR2 SYDVKM. CDR3 length: 16 amino acids. CDR3 residues: CASSSVARDGTYEQYF. The CDR3 bases are TGTGCCAGCAGTTCCGTCGCTCGGGATGGGACCTACGAGCAGTACTTC.

The J gene is TRBJ2-7, the V gene TRBV21-1; TRBD1 reflects the table's D call only, with no check against the DNA. TRBV21-1 is marked as a pseudogene. This CDR3 has 16 residues. In DNA form, the CDR3 reads TGTGCCAGCAGCAGATACTGGACGGACAGCTCCTACGAGCAGTACGTC. Translated: CASSRYWTDSSYEQYV.

This CDR3 is CASAAGGREQYV. CDR3 DNA sequence: TGTGCCAGCGCGGCAGGGGGCCGGGAGCAGTACGTC. The rearrangement uses TRBV28 and TRBJ2-7, with 8 bases aligning to TRBD1. V shed 8 bases and J 7 bases; nucleotides not matched to a gene: 7. There are 12 residues in the CDR3. Looked up from germline, CDR1 is MDHEN and CDR2 is SYDVKM.

The genes are TRBV28 and TRBJ2-7; TRBD1 might be the D (6 bases). The CDR3 has 14 amino acids. Trimming shortened V by 5 bases and J by 2 bases, and 13 bases separated the two germline ends. Germline V CDR1 and CDR2: MDHEN, SYDVKM. The CDR3 DNA sequence: TGTGCCAGCAGTCCGCCAGGGGCTCCCTACGAGCAGTACTTC. It codes for CASSPPGAPYEQYF.

In this sample, this clone turned up once. The chain links TRBV27 to TRBJ1-2, with 10 bases that match TRBD1. Germline V gene lookup returns CDR1 MNHEY and CDR2 SMNVEV (reference sequence). Germline trimming cut 3 bases from V and 7 bases from J; bases unmatched to any gene: 5. CDR3 length equals 14 residues. The CDR3 loop reads CASSLGGQGSGYTF. CDR3 DNA: TGTGCCAGCAGTTTGGGGGGACAGGGGTCTGGCTACACCTTC.

This chain links TRBV7-3 with TRBJ2-1; 8 positions agree with TRBD1. The germline gives CDR1 SGHTA, CDR2 FQGTGA. The CDR3 is 14 amino acids. The ends lost 5 bases at V and 10 bases at J; junction bases unmatched: 10. The CDR3 DNA reads TGTGCCAGCAGCCCCGACAGGGGCCTTAGGGAGCAGTTCTTC. The encoded protein is CASSPDRGLREQFF. The entire variable domain, with the rest obtained from reference TRBV7-3 and TRBJ2-1, is as follows: GAGVSQTPSNKVTEKGKYVELRCDPISGHTALYWYRQSLGQGPEFLIYFQGTGAADDSGLPNDRFFAVRPEGSVSTLKIQRTERGDSAVYLCASSPDRGLREQFFGPGTRLTVL.

The J gene is TRBJ2-7, the V gene TRBV28; D may be TRBD1 (6 bases). Trimming took 7 bases from V and 4 from J, leaving 14 bases between them. CDR3 length equals 13 residues. Germline CDR1 reads MDHEN; CDR2 reads SYDVKM. This CDR3 reads CASTSGHQYEQYV. Here the CDR3 DNA reads TGTGCCAGCACCTCGGGACACCAATACGAGCAGTACGTC.

This chain connects TRBV6-5 to TRBJ1-1; possibly TRBD1 for D (5 bases). There are 15 residues in the CDR3. CDR1 MNHEY and CDR2 SVGAGI come from the germline V gene. Deletions cut 2 bases from V and 3 bases from J, with 13 bases between. This chain's CDR3 is CASSYRTPQDTEAFF. CDR3 DNA: TGTGCCAGCAGTTACCGGACACCACAGGACACTGAAGCTTTCTTT.

The chain carries TRBV18 and TRBJ2-7, with 10 bases lining up with TRBD2. The V gene's germline CDR1 is KGHSH and CDR2 LQKENI. The CDR3 is made up of 16 amino acids. Trimming removed 1 base from V and 4 bases from J; junction bases left unmatched: 7. This chain's CDR3 is CASSPRGASGSYEQYF. The CDR3 DNA sequence: TGTGCCAGCTCACCACGGGGGGCTAGCGGGAGTTACGAGCAGTACTTC.

The rearrangement joins TRBV7-9 to TRBJ1-1, with TRBD1 as a possible D gene (5 bases). Trimming left V 5 bases short and J 7 bases short, with 17 bases between. The CDR3 spans 14 residues. CDR1 SEHNR and CDR2 FQNEAQ come from the germline V gene (reference sequence). CDR3 DNA: TGTGCCAGCAGCCCCAGGTCGGTAGGGGTTGAAGCTTTCTTT. Its translation: CASSPRSVGVEAFF. The full variable domain, rest sourced from reference TRBV7-9 and TRBJ1-1, is DTGVSQNPRHKITKRGQNVTFRCDPISEHNRLYWYRQTLGQGPEFLTYFQNEAQLEKSRLLSDRFSAERPKGSFSTLEIQRTEQGDSAMYLCASSPRSVGVEAFFGQGTRLTVV.

The chain is built from TRBV7-2 and TRBJ2-7; TRBD2 might be the D (7 bases). This CDR3 is built from 13 residues. Germline V gene data show CDR1 as SGHTA and CDR2 as FQGNSA. V lost 4 bases, J lost 6 bases, and 13 bases lay in between. This chain's CDR3 is CASSSGDYGEQYF. The CDR3 nucleotides are TGTGCCAGCAGCTCAGGGGACTACGGCGAGCAGTACTTC.

V and J are TRBV11-2 and TRBJ2-7; D not resolved. Between the trimmed V and J ends, which lost 8 bases and 4 bases, there was a span of 18 bases. CDR1 and CDR2 from the germline V gene are SGHAT and FQNNGV. This CDR3 spans 14 amino acids. The DNA of the CDR3 is TGTGCCAGCGCGTTCTACAGAAGTCCATACGAGCAGTACTTC. This gives the protein CASAFYRSPYEQYF.

This clone was seen a single time. V is TRBV9 and J is TRBJ2-2; 14 bases align to TRBD2. V lost 4 bases and J lost 7; bases outside the gene matches: 18. CDR1 and CDR2 from the germline V gene are SGDLS and YYNGEE. CDR3 size: 20 residues. CDR3 nucleotide sequence: TGTGCCAGCAGCCCTCTCGGCGAGTGGCGGACTAGCGGGAGGCGCGGGGAGCTGTTTTTT. Translated: CASSPLGEWRTSGRRGELFF.

In DNA, the CDR3 is TGTGCCAGCAGCTCCCGCCCTCGACAGGGCAGCGAGCAGTACTTC. It translates to CASSSRPRQGSEQYF. The chain links TRBV5-5 to TRBJ2-7; 7 nucleotides align to TRBD1. This CDR3 spans 15 amino acids. Germline CDR1 reads SGHKS; CDR2 reads YYEKEE (reference sequence). The V and J ends lost 3 bases and 6 bases, in that order; junction bases with no gene match: 12.

V gene TRBV2 combines with J gene TRBJ2-7; D is possibly TRBD1 (5 bases). From germline, CDR1 is SNHLY and CDR2 FYNNEI. Trimming cost V 5 bases and J 3 bases, with 14 bases left between them. The CDR3 has 14 residues. The CDR3 DNA follows: TGTGCCAGCAGTCAGGGCCAGGAACTCTACGAGCAGTACGTC. The encoded protein is CASSQGQELYEQYV.

J is TRBJ1-2 and V is TRBV7-9; 7 bases agree with TRBD1. V gave up 6 bases and J gave up 5 bases; unmatched junction bases: 6. The CDR3 extends over 13 amino acids. In germline, CDR1 is SEHNR, CDR2 FQNEAQ (reference sequence). The DNA for the CDR3 is TGTGCCAGCAGTCGGGCAGGGGGGTATGGCTACACCTTC. Its translation is CASSRAGGYGYTF.

V is TRBV2 and J is TRBJ1-5; D is unclear. V was shortened by 2 bases and J by 5 bases, with 7 bases between the two germline ends. The CDR3 is made up of 13 amino acids. Germline assignment: CDR1 SNHLY and CDR2 FYNNEI. The CDR3 DNA reads TGTGCCAGCAGTGAATATCGAGATCAGCCCCAGCATTTT. Residues: CASSEYRDQPQHF.